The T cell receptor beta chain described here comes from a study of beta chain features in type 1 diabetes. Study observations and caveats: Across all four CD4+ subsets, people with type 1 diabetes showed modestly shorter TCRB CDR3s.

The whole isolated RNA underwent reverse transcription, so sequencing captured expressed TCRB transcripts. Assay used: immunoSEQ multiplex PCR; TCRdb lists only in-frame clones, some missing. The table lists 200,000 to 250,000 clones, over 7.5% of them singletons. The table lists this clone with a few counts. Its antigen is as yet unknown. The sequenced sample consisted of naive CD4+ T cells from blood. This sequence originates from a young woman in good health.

The CDR3 DNA follows: TGTGCCAGCAGCGGGGGGTCCGGCTCCTACAATGAGCAGTTCTTC. Protein sequence: CASSGGSGSYNEQFF. The rearrangement joins TRBV5-6 to TRBJ2-1; weak D call: TRBD2 (6 bases). The length of the CDR3 is 15 residues. CDR1 and CDR2 from the germline V gene are SGHDT and YYEEEE. V was clipped by 4 bases and J by 0 bases, with 11 bases between them.